Described below is a single T cell receptor beta chain sequence and its context. The sample belongs to a study of blood T cells in healthy people across ages. The CDR3 spans 17 residues. The germline gives CDR1 SEHNR, CDR2 FQNEAQ (reference sequence). The ends lost 2 bases at V and 1 base at J; junction bases unmatched: 8. A second PCR, run for roughly 7 to 12 cycles, used a sample-barcoded 5' primer plus a J-beta primer mix. Using its own MiXCR run on the 5' RACE reads, TCRdb lists one record per CDR3 protein. The profile shows more than 500,000 distinct CDR3 sequences, around a quarter of them singletons. The same specimen was also included in a second study, on T cells of mothers and their children.

This sequence was found in a boy between 2 and 10 years old in good health. The sequenced sample was blood. J is TRBJ2-1 and V is TRBV7-9; 7 bases agree with TRBD2. The CDR3 spells CASSLLLADPSYNEQFF. The DNA for the CDR3 is TGTGCCAGCAGCTTACTCCTAGCGGACCCATCCTACAATGAGCAGTTCTTC.